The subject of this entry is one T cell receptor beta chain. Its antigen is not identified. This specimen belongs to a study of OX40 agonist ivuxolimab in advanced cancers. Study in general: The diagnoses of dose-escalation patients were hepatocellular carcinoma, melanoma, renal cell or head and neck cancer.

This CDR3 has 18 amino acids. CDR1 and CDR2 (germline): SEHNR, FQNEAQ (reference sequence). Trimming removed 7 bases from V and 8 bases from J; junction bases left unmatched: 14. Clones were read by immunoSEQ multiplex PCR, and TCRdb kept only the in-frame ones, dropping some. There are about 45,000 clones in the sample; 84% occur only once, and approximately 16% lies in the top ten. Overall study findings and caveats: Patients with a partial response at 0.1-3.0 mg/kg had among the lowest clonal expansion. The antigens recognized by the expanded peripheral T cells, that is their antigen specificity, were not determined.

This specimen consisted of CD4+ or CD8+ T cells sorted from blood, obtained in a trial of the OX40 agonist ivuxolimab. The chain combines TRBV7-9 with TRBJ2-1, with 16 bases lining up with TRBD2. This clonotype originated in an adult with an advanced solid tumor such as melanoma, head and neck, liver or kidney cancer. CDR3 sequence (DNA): TGTGCCAGCATCCCCCCGGGACTAGCGGGAGGGCTTCAGGATGAGCAGTTCTTC. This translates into CASIPPGLAGGLQDEQFF.